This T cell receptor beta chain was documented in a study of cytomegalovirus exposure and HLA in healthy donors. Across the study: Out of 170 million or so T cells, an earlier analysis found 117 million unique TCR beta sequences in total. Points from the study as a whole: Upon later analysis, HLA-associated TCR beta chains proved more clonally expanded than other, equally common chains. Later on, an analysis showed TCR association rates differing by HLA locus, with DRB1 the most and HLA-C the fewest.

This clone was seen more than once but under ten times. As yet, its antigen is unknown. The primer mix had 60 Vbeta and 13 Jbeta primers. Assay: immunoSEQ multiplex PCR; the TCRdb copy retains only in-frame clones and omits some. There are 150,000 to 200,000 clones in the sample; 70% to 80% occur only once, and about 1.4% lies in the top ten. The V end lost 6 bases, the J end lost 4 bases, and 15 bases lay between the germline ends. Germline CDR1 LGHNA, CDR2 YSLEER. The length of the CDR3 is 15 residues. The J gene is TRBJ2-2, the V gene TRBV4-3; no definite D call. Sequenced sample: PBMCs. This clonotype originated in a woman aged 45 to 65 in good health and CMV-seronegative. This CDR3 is CASSPRPDATGELFF. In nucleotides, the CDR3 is TGCGCCAGCAGTCCGAGGCCAGATGCCACCGGGGAGCTGTTTTTT.